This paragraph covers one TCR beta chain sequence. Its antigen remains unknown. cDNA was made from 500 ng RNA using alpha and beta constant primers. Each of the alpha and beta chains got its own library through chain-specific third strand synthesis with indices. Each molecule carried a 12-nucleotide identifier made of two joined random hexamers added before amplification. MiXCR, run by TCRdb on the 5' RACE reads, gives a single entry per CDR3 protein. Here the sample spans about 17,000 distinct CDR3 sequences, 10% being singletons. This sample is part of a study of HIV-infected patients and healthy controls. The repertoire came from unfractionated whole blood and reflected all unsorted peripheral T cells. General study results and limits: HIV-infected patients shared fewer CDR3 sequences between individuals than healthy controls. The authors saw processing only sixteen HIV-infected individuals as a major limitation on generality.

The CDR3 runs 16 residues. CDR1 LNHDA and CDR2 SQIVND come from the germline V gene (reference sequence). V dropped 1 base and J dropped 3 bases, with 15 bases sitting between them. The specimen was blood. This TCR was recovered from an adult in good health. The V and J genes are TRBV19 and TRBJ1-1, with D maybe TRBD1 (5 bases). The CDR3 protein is CASSIARPPRDTEAFF. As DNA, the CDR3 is TGTGCCAGTAGTATAGCCAGGCCGCCCAGGGACACTGAAGCTTTCTTT.